This TCR beta chain was captured in a study of T-cell memory formation after mild COVID-19. Study context: Largely donor-specific sequence clusters came from a couple of donors.

TCRdb redid the calling of the 5' RACE reads with MiXCR, one entry per CDR3 protein. The table includes approximately 490,000 distinct CDR3 sequences, roughly 22% detected once. CDR3 size: 16 residues. The germline V gene encodes CDR1 LNHDA and CDR2 SQIVND (reference sequence). J lost 2 bases, V lost 4 bases, and 8 bases had no gene match. This clonotype was counted a few times. Antigen: not known. Study-level findings and limits: Memory from before infection featured some responding clones, which suggests cross-reactive memory joined.

Sequenced sample: PBMCs or a T cell subset sorted from them (not recorded which). V is TRBV19 and J is TRBJ1-2; the match to TRBD1 covers 9 bases. The sequence was collected from an adult woman who had mild COVID-19 (a few samples of this study predate the infection). Cell type and time point are not known. The CDR3 DNA sequence: TGTGCCAGTAGTACCACCACCGGGACAGGGAACTATGGCTACACCTTC. This translates into CASSTTTGTGNYGYTF.